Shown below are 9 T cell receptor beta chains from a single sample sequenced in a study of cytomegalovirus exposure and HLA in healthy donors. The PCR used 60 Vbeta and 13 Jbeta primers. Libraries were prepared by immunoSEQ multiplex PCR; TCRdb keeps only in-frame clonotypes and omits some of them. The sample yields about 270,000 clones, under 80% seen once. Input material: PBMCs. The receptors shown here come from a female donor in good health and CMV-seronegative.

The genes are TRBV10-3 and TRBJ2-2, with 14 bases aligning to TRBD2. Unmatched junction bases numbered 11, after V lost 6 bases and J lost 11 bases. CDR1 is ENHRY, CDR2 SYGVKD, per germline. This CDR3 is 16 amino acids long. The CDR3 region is CAIRDPGLAGEGELFF. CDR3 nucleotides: TGTGCCATCAGAGACCCGGGACTAGCGGGGGAAGGAGAGCTGTTTTTT.

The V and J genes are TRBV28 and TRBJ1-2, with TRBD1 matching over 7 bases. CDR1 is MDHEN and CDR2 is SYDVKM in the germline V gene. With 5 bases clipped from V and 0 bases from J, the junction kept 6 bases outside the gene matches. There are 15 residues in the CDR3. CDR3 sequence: CASSGGDRANYGYTF. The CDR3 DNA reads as TGTGCCAGCAGTGGAGGGGACAGAGCTAACTATGGCTACACCTTC.

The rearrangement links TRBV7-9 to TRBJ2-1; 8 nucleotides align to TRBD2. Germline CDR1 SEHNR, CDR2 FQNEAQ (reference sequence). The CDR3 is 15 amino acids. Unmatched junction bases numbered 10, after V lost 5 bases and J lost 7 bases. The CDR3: CASSPRLARRNEQFF. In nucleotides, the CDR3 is TGTGCCAGCAGCCCCCGACTAGCGAGGAGGAATGAGCAGTTCTTC.

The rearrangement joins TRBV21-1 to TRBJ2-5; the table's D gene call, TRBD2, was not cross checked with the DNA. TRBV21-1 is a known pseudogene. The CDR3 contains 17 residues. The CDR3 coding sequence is TGTGCCAGCAGTGCCCCTAATGGACTAGCGGGCAATGAGACCCAGTACTTC. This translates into CASSAPNGLAGNETQYF.

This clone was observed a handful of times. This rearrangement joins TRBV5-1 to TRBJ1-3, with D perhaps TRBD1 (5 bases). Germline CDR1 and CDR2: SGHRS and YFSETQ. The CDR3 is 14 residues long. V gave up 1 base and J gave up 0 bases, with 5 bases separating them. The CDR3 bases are TGCGCCAGCAGCTTGCAGGGCTCTGGAAACACCATATATTTT. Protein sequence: CASSLQGSGNTIYF.

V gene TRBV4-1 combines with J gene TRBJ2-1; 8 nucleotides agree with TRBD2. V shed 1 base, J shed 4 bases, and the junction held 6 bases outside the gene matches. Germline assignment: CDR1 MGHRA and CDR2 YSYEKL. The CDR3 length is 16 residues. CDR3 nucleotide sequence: TGCGCCAGCAGCCAAGGCGGGGGGACGAGTTACAATGAGCAGTTCTTC. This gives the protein CASSQGGGTSYNEQFF.

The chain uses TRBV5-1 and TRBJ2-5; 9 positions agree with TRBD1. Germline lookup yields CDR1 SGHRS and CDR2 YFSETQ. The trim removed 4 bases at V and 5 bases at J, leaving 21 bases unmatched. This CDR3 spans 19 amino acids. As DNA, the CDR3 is TGCGCCAGCAGCACAGGTCTCCCGGGACAGGGACTCAAACGGGAGACCCAGTACTTC. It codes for CASSTGLPGQGLKRETQYF.

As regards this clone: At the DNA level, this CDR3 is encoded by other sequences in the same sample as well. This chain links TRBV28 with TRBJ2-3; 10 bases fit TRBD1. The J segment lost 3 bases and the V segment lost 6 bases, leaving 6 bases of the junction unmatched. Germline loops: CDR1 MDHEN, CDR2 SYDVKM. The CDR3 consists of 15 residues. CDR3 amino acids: CASSSPGQGTDTQYF. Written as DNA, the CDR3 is TGTGCCAGCAGCTCTCCGGGACAGGGGACAGATACGCAGTATTTT.

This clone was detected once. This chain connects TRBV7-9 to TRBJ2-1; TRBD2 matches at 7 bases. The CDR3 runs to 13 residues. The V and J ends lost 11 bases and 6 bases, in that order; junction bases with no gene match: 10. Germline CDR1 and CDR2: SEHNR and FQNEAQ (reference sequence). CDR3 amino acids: CAGGDFIVNEQFF. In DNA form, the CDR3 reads TGTGCCGGGGGGGACTTCATCGTCAATGAGCAGTTCTTC. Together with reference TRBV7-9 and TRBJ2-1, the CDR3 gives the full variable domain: DTGVSQNPRHKITKRGQNVTFRCDPISEHNRLYWYRQTLGQGPEFLTYFQNEAQLEKSRLLSDRFSAERPKGSFSTLEIQRTEQGDSAMYLCAGGDFIVNEQFFGPGTRLTVL.